A selection of T cell receptor beta chains follows, all from one sample in a study of T-cell reconstitution after alpha-beta-depleted transplantation in children. MiXCR was run by TCRdb on the PCR reads, yielding one entry per CDR3 protein. The table shows some 240,000 distinct CDR3 sequences, with 7.5% to 10% occurring only once. The material sequenced was PBMCs from the stem cell graft donor, taken from the stem cell graft. Every receptor here comes from a human donor who donated a stem cell graft to a child with SCID. CDR3s leave out the opening cysteine and the closing phenylalanine or tryptophan. The order of the fields is V gene, CDR3 protein.

V: TRBV28
CDR3: ASSLGTTTNEKLF

V: TRBV20-1
CDR3: SARVPAPGGQLNTEAF

V: TRBV5-1
CDR3: ASSLESLSHNEKLF

V: TRBV6-6
CDR3: ASSPNAGDTQY

V: TRBV20-1
CDR3: SASPPGQGTTEAF

V: TRBV20-1
CDR3: SARDSGVSYNSPLH

V: TRBV12-3/TRBV12-4
CDR3: ASSTGLAEETDTQY

V: TRBV9
CDR3: ASSVYNEQF

V: TRBV9
CDR3: ASSAPSGLAGNQETQY

V: TRBV2
CDR3: ASSNRSPQETQY

V: TRBV5-1
CDR3: ASSFGLANYEETQY

V: TRBV15
CDR3: ATSRGGADTQY

V: TRBV12-3/TRBV12-4
CDR3: ASSRGGFVEQY

V: TRBV3-1
CDR3: ASTQQLLAGVNNEQF

V: TRBV28
CDR3: ASQSGTGRNYGYT

V: TRBV2
CDR3: ASSFQQGGGQPQH